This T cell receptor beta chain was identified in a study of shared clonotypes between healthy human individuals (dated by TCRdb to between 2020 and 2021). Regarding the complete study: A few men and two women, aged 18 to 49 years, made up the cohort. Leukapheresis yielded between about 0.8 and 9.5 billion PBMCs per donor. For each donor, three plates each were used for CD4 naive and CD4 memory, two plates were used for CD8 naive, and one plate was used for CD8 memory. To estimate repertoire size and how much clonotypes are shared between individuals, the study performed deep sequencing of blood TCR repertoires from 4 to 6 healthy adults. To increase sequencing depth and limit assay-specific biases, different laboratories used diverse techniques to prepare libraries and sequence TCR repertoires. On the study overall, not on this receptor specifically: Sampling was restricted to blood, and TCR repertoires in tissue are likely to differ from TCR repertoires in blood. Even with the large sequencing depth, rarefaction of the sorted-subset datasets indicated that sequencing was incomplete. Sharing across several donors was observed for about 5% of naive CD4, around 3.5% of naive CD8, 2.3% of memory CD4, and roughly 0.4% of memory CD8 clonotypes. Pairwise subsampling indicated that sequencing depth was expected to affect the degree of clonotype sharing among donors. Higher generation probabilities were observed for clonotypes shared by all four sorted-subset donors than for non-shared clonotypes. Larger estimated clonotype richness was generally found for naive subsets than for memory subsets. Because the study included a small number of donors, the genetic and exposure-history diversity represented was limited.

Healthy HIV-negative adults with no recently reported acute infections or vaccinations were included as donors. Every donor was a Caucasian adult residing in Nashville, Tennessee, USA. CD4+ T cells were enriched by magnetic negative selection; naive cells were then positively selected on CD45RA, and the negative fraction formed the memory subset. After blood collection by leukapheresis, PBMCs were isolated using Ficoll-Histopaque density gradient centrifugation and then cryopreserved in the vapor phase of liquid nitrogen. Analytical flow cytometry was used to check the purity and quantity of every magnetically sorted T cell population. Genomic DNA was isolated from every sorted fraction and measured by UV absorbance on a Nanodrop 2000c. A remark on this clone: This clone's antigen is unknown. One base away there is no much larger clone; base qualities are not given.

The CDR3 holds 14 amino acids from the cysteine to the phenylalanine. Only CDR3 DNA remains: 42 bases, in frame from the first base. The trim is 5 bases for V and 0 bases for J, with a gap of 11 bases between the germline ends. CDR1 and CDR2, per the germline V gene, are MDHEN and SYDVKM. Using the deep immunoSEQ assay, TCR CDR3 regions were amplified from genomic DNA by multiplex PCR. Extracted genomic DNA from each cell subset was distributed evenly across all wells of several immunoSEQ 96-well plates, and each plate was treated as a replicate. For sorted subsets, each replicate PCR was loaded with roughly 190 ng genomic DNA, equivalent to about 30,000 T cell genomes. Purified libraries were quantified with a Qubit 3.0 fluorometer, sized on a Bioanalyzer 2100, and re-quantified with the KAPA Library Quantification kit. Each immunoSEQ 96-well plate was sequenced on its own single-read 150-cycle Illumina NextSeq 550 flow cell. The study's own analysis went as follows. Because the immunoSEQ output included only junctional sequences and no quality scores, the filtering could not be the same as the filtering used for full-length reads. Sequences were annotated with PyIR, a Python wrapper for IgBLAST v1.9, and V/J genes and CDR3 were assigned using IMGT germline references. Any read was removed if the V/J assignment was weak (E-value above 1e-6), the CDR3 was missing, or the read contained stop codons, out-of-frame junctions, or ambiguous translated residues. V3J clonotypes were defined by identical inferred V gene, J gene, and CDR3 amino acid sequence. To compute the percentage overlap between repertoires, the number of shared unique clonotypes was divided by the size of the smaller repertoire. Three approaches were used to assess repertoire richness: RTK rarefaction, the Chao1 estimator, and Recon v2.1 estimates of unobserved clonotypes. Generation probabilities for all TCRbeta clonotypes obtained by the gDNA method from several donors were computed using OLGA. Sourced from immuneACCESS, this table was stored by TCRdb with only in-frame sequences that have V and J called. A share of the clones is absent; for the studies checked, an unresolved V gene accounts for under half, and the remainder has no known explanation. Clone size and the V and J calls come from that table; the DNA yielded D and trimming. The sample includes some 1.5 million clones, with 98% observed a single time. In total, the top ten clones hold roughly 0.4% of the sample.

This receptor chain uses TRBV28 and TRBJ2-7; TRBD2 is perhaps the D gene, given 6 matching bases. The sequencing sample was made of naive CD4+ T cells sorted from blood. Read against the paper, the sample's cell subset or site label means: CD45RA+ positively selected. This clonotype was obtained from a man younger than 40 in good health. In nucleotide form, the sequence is TGTGCCAGCAGTATGGCGGGATACTCCTACGAGCAGTACTTC. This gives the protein CASSMAGYSYEQYF.